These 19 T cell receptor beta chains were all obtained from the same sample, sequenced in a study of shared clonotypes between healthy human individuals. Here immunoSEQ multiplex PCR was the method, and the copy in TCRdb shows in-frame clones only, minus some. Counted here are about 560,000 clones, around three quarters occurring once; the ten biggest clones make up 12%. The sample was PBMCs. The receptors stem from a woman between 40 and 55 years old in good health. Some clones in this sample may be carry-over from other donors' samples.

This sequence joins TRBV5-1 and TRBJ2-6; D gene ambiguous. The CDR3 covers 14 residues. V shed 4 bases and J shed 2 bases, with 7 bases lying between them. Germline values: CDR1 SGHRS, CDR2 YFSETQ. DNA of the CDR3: TGCGCCAGCAGCCTCGAGACTGGGGCCAACGTCCTGACTTTC. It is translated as CASSLETGANVLTF.

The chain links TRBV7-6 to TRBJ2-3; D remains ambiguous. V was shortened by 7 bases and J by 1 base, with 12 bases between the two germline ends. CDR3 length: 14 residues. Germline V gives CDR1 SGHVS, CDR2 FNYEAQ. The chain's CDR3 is CASKPLYRTDTQYF. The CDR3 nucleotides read TGTGCCAGCAAACCCCTCTACCGCACAGATACGCAGTATTTT.

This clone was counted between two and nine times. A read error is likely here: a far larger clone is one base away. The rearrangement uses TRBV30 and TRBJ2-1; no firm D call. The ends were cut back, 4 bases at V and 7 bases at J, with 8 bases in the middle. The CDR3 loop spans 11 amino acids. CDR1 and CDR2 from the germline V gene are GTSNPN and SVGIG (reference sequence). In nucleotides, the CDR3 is TGTGCCTGGACCCTTTGGAATGAGCAGTTCTTC. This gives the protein CAWTLWNEQFF.

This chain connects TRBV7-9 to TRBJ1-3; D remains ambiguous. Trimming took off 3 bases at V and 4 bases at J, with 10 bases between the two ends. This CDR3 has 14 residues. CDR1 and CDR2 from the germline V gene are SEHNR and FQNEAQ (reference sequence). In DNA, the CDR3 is TGTGCCAGCAGCTTTTCCCTGGCGGGAAACACCATATATTTT. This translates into CASSFSLAGNTIYF.

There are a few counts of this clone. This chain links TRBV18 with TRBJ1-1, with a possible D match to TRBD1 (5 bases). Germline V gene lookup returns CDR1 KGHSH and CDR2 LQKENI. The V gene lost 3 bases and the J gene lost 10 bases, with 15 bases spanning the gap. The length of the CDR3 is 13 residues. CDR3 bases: TGTGCCAGCTCACCGGAAGACAGCGGCGGAGCTTTCTTT. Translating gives CASSPEDSGGAFF. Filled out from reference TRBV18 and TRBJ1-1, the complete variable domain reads NAGVMQNPRHLVRRRGQEARLRCSPMKGHSHVYWYRQLPEEGLKFMVYLQKENIIDESGMPKERFSAEFPKEGPSILRIQQVVRGDSAAYFCASSPEDSGGAFFGQGTRLTVV.

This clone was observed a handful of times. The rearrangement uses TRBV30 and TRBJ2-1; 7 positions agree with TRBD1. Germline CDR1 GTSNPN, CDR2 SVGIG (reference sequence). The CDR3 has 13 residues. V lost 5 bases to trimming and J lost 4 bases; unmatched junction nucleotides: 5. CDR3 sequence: CAWRTGVYNEQFF. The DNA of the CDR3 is TGTGCCTGGCGGACAGGAGTATACAATGAGCAGTTCTTC.

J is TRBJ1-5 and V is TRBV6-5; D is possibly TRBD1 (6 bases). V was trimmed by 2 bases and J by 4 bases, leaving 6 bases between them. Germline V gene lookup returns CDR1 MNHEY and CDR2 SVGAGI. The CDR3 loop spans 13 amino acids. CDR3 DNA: TGTGCCAGCAGTTACCAGGGGAATCAGCCCCAGCATTTT. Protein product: CASSYQGNQPQHF.

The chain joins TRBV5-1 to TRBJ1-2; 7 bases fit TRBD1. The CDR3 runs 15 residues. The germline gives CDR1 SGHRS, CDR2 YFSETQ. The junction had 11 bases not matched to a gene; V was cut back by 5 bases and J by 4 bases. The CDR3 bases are TGCGCCAGCAGTCAAGTGACAGGGAACCTCTATGGCTACACCTTC. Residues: CASSQVTGNLYGYTF. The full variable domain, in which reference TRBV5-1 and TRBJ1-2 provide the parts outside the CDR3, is KAGVTQTPRYLIKTRGQQVTLSCSPISGHRSVSWYQQTPGQGLQFLFEYFSETQRNKGNFPGRFSGRQFSNSRSEMNVSTLELGDSALYLCASSQVTGNLYGYTFGSGTRLTVV.

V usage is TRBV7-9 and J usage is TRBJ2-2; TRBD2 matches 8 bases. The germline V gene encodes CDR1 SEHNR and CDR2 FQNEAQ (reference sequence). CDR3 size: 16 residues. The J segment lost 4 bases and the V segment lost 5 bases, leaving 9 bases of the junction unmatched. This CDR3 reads CASSAWSGSFTGELFF. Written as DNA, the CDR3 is TGTGCCAGCAGCGCATGGAGCGGGAGCTTCACCGGGGAGCTGTTTTTT.

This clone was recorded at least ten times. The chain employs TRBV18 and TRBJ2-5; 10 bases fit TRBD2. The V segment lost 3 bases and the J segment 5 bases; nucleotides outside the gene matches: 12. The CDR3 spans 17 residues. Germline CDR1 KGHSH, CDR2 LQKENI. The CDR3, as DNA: TGTGCCAGCTCACCGCCACTAGCGGGAATAGGTTTGGAGACCCAGTACTTC. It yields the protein CASSPPLAGIGLETQYF.

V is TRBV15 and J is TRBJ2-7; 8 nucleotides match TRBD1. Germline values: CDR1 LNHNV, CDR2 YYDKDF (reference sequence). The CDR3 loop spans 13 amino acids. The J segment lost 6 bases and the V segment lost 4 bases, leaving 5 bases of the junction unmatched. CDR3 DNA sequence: TGTGCCACCAGCATTGGACAGGGAGGCGAGCAGTACTTC. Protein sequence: CATSIGQGGEQYF.

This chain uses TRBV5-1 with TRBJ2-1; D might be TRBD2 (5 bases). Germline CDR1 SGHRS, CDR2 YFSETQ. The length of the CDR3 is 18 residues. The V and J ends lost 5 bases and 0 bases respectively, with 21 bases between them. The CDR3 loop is CASRASLAVGSSYNEQFF. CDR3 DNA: TGCGCCAGCAGGGCTAGCCTGGCGGTTGGAAGCTCCTACAATGAGCAGTTCTTC.

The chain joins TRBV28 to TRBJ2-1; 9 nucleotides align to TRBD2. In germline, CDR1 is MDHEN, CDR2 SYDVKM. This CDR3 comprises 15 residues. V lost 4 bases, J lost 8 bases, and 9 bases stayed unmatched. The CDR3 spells CASSSVREGRDEQFF. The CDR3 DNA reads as TGTGCCAGCAGTTCGGTGCGGGAGGGCCGCGATGAGCAGTTCTTC.

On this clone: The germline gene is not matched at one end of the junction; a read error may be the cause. The CDR3 region is CASSVTGTTIYF. CDR3 DNA: TGTGCCAGCAGCGTTACAGGAACCACCATATATTTT. The genes are TRBV9 and TRBJ1-3; D is possibly TRBD1 (5 bases). The CDR3 extends over 12 amino acids. Germline CDR1 is SGDLS and CDR2 is YYNGEE.

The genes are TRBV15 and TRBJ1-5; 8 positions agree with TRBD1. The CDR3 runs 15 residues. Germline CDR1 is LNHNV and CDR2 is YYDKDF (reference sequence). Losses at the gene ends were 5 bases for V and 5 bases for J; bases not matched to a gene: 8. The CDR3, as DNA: TGTGCCACCAGCGGGTCGAGACAGGGGTATCAGCCCCAGCATTTT. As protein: CATSGSRQGYQPQHF.

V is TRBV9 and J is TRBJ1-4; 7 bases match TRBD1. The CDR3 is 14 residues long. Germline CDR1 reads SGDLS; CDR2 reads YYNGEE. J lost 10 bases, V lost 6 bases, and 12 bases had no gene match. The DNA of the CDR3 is TGTGCCAGCACACAGGGGTCCGGAGGTGGAAAACTGTTTTTT. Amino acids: CASTQGSGGGKLFF.

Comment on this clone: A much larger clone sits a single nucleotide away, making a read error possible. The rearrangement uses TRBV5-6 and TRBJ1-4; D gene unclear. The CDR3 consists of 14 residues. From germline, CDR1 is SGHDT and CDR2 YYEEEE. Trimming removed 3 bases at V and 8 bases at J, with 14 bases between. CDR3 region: CASSSRHMREKLFF. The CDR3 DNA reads TGTGCCAGCAGCTCCCGACATATGAGAGAAAAACTGTTTTTT.

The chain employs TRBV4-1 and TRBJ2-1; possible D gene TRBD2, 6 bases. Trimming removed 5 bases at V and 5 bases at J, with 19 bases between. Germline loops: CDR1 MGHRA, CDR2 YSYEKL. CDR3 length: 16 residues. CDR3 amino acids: CASSIGDGSDNNEQFF. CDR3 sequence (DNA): TGCGCCAGCAGCATTGGGGACGGGAGTGATAACAATGAGCAGTTCTTC.

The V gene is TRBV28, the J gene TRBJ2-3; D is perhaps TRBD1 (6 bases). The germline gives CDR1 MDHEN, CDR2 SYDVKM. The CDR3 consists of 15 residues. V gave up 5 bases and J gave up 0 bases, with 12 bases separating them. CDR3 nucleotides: TGTGCCAGCAGTCCGCTTGGGGGCAGCACAGATACGCAGTATTTT. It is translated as CASSPLGGSTDTQYF.